The 7 T cell receptor beta chains below come from one sample, sequenced in a study of T cell responses to AZD1222 COVID-19 vaccine. Produced via immunoSEQ multiplex PCR; TCRdb's table is partial and in-frame only. The data hold some 82,000 clones, with 80% to 90% observed a single time. Here the sequenced sample was peripheral blood, taken on day 0 of AZD1222 vaccination. The receptors originated from an adult in good health.

V and J are TRBV7-9 and TRBJ1-6; 7 nucleotides match TRBD1. Germline CDR1 and CDR2: SEHNR and FQNEAQ (reference sequence). The length of the CDR3 is 18 residues. V was clipped by 1 base and J by 0 bases; unmatched bases: 6. CDR3 sequence (DNA): TGTGCCAGCAGCTTAGGAGCGGGACAGAGCTCCTATAATTCACCCCTCCACTTT. Protein product: CASSLGAGQSSYNSPLHF.

This chain connects TRBV28 to TRBJ1-2; TRBD1 matches at 8 bases. CDR1 is MDHEN and CDR2 is SYDVKM in the germline V gene. The CDR3 contains 15 residues. The trim removed 4 bases at V and 5 bases at J, leaving 9 bases unmatched. This chain's CDR3 is CASSSLGTGLYGYTF. CDR3 sequence (DNA): TGTGCCAGCAGTTCCCTGGGGACAGGCCTATATGGCTACACCTTC.

The chain uses TRBV27 and TRBJ1-1, with D unresolved. Trimming removed 4 bases at V and 5 bases at J, with 11 bases between. There are 13 residues in the CDR3. Germline V CDR1 and CDR2: MNHEY, SMNVEV (reference sequence). As DNA, the CDR3 is TGTGCCAGCAGTTACACGGGGAGGACTGAAGCTTTCTTT. It encodes CASSYTGRTEAFF.

The chain recombines TRBV3-1 (or the pseudogene TRBV3-2) with TRBJ1-5; unclear D gene. The germline CDR1 and CDR2 sequences are LGHDT and YNNKEL (reference sequence). Trimming shortened V by 4 bases and J by 3 bases, and 10 bases separated the two germline ends. This CDR3 region has 14 residues. CDR3 protein: CASSREGNNQPQHF. As DNA, the CDR3 is TGTGCCAGCAGCCGGGAAGGGAACAATCAGCCCCAGCATTTT.

The J gene is TRBJ1-2, the V gene TRBV4-3; D remains unclear. Trimming took off 1 base at V and 3 bases at J, with 15 bases between the two ends. The germline gives CDR1 LGHNA, CDR2 YSLEER. The CDR3 spans 16 residues. The CDR3 DNA reads TGCGCCAGCAGCCAAGCGTATATAGGTTCCTACTATGGCTACACCTTC. Translation: CASSQAYIGSYYGYTF.

The J gene is TRBJ1-4, the V gene TRBV30; D might be TRBD1 (5 bases). This CDR3 comprises 14 residues. The germline V gene encodes CDR1 GTSNPN and CDR2 SVGIG (reference sequence). In DNA form, the CDR3 reads TGTGCATTGTCGGGGACGGCAATTTTAGAAAAACTGTTTTTT. Its protein is CALSGTAILEKLFF.

This sequence joins TRBV5-1 and TRBJ1-6; D unclear. The ends were cut back, 4 bases at V and 7 bases at J, with 9 bases in the middle. The CDR3 extends over 13 amino acids. Germline V gene lookup returns CDR1 SGHRS and CDR2 YFSETQ. The CDR3, as DNA: TGCGCCAGCAGCGTCGTCGACAATTCACCCCTCCACTTT. Translated: CASSVVDNSPLHF. Combining the CDR3 with reference TRBV5-1 and TRBJ1-6 gives the whole variable domain KAGVTQTPRYLIKTRGQQVTLSCSPISGHRSVSWYQQTPGQGLQFLFEYFSETQRNKGNFPGRFSGRQFSNSRSEMNVSTLELGDSALYLCASSVVDNSPLHFGNGTRLTVT.